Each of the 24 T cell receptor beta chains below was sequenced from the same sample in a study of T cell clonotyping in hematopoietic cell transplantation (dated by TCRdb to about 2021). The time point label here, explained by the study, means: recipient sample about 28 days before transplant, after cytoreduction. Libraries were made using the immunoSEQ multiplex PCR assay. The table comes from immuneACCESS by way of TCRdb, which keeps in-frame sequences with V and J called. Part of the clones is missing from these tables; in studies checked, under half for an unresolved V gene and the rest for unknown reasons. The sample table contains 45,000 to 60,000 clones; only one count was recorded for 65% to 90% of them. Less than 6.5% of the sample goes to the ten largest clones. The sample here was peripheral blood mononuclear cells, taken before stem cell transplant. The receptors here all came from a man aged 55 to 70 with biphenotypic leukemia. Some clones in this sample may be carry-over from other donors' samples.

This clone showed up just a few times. The DNA of the CDR3 is TGTGCCAGCAGTTTGGTGCCAGCTAACTATGGCTACACCTTC. Translating gives CASSLVPANYGYTF. This sequence joins TRBV28 and TRBJ1-2, with no clear D. V lost 3 bases to trimming and J lost 0 bases, with 8 bases between them. Per the germline V gene, CDR1 is MDHEN and CDR2 is SYDVKM. The CDR3 is 14 residues long.

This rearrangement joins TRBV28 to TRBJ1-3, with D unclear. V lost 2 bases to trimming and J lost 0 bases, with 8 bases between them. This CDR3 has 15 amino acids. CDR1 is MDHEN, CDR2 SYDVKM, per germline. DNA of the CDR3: TGTGCCAGCAGTTTACTCGGGAACTCTGGAAACACCATATATTTT. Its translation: CASSLLGNSGNTIYF.

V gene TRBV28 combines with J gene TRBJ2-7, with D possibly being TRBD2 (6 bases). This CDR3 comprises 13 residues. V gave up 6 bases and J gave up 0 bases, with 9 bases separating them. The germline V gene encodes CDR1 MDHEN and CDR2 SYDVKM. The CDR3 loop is CASSRGVSYEQYF. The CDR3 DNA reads TGTGCCAGCAGCCGCGGGGTCTCCTACGAGCAGTACTTC. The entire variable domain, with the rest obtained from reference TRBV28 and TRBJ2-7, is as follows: DVKVTQSSRYLVKRTGEKVFLECVQDMDHENMFWYRQDPGLGLRLIYFSYDVKMKEKGDIPEGYSVSREKKERFSLILESASTNQTSMYLCASSRGVSYEQYFGPGTRLTVT.

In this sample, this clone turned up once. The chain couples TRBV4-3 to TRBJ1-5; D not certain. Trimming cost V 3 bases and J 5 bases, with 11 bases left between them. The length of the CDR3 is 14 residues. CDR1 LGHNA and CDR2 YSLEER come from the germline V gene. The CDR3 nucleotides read TGCGCCAGCAGCCACTCGACCGGGGATCAGCCCCAGCATTTT. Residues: CASSHSTGDQPQHF.

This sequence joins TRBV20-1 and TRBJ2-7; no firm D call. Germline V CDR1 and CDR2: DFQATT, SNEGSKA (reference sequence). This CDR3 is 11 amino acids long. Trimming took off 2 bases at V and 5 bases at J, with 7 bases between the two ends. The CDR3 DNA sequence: TGCAGTGCTAGATTTTGGGACGAGCAGTACTTC. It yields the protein CSARFWDEQYF.

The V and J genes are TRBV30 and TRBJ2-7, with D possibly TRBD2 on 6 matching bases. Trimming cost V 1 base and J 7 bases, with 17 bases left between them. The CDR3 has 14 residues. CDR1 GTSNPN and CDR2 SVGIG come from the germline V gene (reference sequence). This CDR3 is CAWSDYVRGREQYF. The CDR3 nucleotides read TGTGCCTGGAGTGATTATGTGCGGGGTCGGGAGCAGTACTTC.

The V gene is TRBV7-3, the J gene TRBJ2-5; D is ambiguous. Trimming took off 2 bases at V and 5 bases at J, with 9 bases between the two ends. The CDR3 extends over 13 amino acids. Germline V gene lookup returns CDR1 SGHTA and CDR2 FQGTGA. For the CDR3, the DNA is TGTGCCAGCAGCTTATTCCCCCAGGAGACCCAGTACTTC. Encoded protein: CASSLFPQETQYF.

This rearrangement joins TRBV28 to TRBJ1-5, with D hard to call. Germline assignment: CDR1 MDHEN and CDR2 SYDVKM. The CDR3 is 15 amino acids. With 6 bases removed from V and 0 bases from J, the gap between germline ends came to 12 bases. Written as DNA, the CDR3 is TGTGCCAGCAGGTGGCAAGGTTATAGCAATCAGCCCCAGCATTTT. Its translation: CASRWQGYSNQPQHF.

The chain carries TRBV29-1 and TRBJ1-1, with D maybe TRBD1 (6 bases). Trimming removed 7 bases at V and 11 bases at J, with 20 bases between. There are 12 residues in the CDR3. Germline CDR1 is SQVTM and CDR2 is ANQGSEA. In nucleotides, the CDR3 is TGCAGCGCCGAGGGACAATCAACTCGGGCTTTCTTT. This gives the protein CSAEGQSTRAFF.

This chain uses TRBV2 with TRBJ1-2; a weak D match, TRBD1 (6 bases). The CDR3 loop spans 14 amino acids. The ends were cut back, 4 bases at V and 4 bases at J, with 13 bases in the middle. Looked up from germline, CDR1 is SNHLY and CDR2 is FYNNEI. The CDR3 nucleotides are TGTGCCAGCAGTGCTCCAGGGGCGGGCTATGGCTACACCTTC. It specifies CASSAPGAGYGYTF.

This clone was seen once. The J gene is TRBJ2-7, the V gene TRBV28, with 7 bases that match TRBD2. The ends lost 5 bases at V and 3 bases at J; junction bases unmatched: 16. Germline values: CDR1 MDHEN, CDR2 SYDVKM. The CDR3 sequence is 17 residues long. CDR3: CASSPGGGSGRDYEQYF. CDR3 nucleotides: TGTGCCAGCAGTCCCGGAGGCGGTAGCGGGCGGGACTACGAGCAGTACTTC.

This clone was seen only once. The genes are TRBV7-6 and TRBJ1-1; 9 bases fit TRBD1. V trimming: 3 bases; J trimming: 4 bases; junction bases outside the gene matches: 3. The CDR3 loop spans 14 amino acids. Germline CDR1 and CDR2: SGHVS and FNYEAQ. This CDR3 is CASSLGTGSTEAFF. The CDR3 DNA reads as TGTGCCAGCAGCTTGGGGACAGGGTCCACTGAAGCTTTCTTT.

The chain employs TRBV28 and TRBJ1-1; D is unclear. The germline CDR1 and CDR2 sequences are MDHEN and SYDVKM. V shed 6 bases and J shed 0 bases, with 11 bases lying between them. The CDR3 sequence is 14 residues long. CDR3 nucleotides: TGTGCCAGCAGCCCCCCAGTGGTGAACACTGAAGCTTTCTTT. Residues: CASSPPVVNTEAFF.

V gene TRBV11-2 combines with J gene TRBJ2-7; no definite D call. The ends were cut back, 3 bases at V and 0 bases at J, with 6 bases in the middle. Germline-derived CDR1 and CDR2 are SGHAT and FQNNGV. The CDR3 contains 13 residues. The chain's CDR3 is CASSFFVSYEQYF. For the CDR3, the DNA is TGTGCCAGCAGCTTCTTCGTCTCCTACGAGCAGTACTTC.

The CDR3 nucleotides are TGCGCCAGCAGCCAGGGGGATTGGGGGGAGACCCAGTACTTC. Translating it yields CASSQGDWGETQYF. The gene calls are TRBV4-1 and TRBJ2-5, with D possibly called TRBD1 or TRBD2 (5 bases each). Germline lookup yields CDR1 MGHRA and CDR2 YSYEKL. Trimming took 3 bases from V and 5 from J, leaving 13 bases between them. This CDR3 comprises 14 residues.

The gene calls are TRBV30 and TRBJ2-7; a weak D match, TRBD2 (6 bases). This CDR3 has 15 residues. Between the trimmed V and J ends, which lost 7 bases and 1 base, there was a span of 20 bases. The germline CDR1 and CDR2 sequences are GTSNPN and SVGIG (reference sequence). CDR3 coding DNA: TGTGCCTATACCCGGTTTAGCGGTTTGTCCTACGAGCAGTACTTC. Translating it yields CAYTRFSGLSYEQYF.

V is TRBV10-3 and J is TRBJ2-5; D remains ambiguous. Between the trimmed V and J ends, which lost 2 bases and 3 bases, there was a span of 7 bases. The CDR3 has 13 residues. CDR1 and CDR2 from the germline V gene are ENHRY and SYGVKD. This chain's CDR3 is CAISEAREETQYF. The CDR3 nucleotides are TGTGCCATCAGTGAGGCTCGGGAAGAGACCCAGTACTTC.

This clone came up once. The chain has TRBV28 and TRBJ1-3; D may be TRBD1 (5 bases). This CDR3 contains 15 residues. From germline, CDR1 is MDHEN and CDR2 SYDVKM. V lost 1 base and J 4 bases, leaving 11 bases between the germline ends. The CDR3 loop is CASSLSPGPGNTIYF. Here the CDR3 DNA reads TGTGCCAGCAGTTTATCGCCAGGGCCAGGAAACACCATATATTTT.

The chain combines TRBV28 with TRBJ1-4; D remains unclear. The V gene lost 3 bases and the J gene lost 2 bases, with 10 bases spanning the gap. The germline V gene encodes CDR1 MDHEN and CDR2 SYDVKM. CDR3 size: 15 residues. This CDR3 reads CASSFAGWTNEKLFF. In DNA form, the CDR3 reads TGTGCCAGCAGTTTCGCAGGTTGGACTAATGAAAAACTGTTTTTT.

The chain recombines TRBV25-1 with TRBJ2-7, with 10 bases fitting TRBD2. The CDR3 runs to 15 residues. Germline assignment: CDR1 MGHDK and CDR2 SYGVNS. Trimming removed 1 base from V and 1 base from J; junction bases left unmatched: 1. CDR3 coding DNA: TGTGCCAGCAGTGAATTACTAGCGGGGTCCTACGAGCAGTACTTC. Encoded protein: CASSELLAGSYEQYF.

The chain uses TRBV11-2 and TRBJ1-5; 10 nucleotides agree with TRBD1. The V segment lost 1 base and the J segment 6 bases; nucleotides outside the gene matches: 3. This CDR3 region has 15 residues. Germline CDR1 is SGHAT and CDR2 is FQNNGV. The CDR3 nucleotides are TGTGCCAGCAGCTTAGGGACAGGGGGTCGTCAGCCCCAGCATTTT. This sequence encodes CASSLGTGGRQPQHF.

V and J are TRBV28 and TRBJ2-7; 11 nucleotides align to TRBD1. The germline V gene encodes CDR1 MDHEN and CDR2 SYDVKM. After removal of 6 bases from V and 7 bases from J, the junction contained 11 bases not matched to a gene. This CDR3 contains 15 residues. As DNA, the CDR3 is TGTGCCAGCAGGGGACCGGGACAGGGGGAAGTGGAGCAGTACTTC. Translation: CASRGPGQGEVEQYF.

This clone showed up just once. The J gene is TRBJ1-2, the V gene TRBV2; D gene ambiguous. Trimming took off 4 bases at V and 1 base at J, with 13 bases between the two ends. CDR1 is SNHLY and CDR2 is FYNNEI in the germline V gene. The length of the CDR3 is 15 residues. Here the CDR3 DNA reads TGTGCCAGCAGTGCAGGAACAGCCCTTAACTATGGCTACACCTTC. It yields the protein CASSAGTALNYGYTF.

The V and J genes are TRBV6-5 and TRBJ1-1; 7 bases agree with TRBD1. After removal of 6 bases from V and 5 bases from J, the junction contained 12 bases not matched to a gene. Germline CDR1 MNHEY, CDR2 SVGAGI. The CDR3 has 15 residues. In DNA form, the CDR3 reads TGTGCCAGCAGATCTCCGGCGACAGGGATGACTGAAGCTTTCTTT. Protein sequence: CASRSPATGMTEAFF.